A selection of T cell receptor beta chains follows, all from one sample in a study of blood T cell repertoires in COVID-19. Some clones are missing from TCRdb's copy, which holds only in-frame ones; the method was immunoSEQ multiplex PCR. The repertoire holds about 80,000 clones, with around 81% as singletons. The sequenced sample consisted of peripheral blood. The source is a human donor in a cohort sampled during active COVID-19. The CDR3 runs from the conserved cysteine through the conserved F or W. D genes are given only for firm matches. Only part of the rows carry a size: once, few, many, or a class if the clone is expanded.

cdr3_length	j_call	d_call	clone_size	v_call	cdr3_aa	cdr3_nt
14	TRBJ2-3	.	.	TRBV11-3	CASSYTQGSDTQYF	TGTGCCAGCAGCTACACTCAGGGTTCAGATACGCAGTATTTT
13	TRBJ2-3	TRBD2	.	TRBV6-6	CASLADGTDTQYF	TGTGCCAGCCTAGCGGACGGCACAGATACGCAGTATTTT
13	TRBJ2-5	.	.	TRBV7-8	CASSFHSQETQYF	TGTGCCAGCAGCTTCCACAGCCAAGAGACCCAGTACTTC
13	TRBJ2-3	.	.	TRBV7-3	CASSSTGEGTQYF	TGTGCCAGCAGCTCCACTGGCGAGGGTACGCAGTATTTT
14	TRBJ1-5	TRBD1	.	TRBV29-1	CSVATGGENQPQHF	TGCAGCGTGGCAACAGGGGGGGAGAATCAGCCCCAGCATTTT
15	TRBJ2-1	TRBD2	.	TRBV7-7	CASSSSSGGRNEQFF	TGTGCCAGCAGCTCTTCTAGCGGGGGCCGCAATGAGCAGTTCTTC
16	TRBJ2-2	TRBD2	.	TRBV9	CASKGRGAPNTGELFF	TGTGCCAGCAAGGGGCGGGGGGCCCCGAACACCGGGGAGCTGTTTTTT
16	TRBJ2-3	.	.	TRBV5-1	CASSLEGARGGDTQYF	TGCGCCAGCAGCTTGGAGGGAGCTAGAGGAGGGGATACGCAGTATTTT
16	TRBJ2-2	TRBD1	.	TRBV19	CASNSGQGGGTGELFF	TGTGCCAGTAACTCCGGACAGGGAGGTGGCACCGGGGAGCTGTTTTTT
13	TRBJ1-2	.	.	TRBV18	CASSPQENYGYTF	TGTGCCAGCTCACCACAGGAGAACTATGGCTACACCTTC
17	TRBJ2-3	TRBD1	.	TRBV4-1	CASSQDKGQGLTDTQYF	TGCGCCAGCAGCCAAGATAAGGGACAGGGGCTCACAGATACGCAGTATTTT
13	TRBJ2-5	.	.	TRBV7-2	CASSLGWAETQYF	TGTGCCAGCAGCTTAGGCTGGGCTGAGACCCAGTACTTC
15	TRBJ2-1	TRBD1	few	TRBV9	CASSYGQDLYNEQFF	TGTGCCAGCAGCTACGGACAGGATCTCTACAATGAGCAGTTCTTC
16	TRBJ2-1	.	.	TRBV15	CATSRDRNLGDNEQFF	TGTGCCACCAGCAGAGATAGAAATTTGGGAGACAATGAGCAGTTCTTC
15	TRBJ2-7	TRBD2	.	TRBV11-2	CASSSERGDSYEQYF	TGTGCCAGCAGCTCGGAGCGGGGGGACTCCTACGAGCAGTACTTC
14	TRBJ1-6	TRBD1	.	TRBV7-3	CASSQTGDNSPLHF	TGTGCCAGCAGCCAGACAGGGGATAATTCACCCCTCCACTTT
15	TRBJ2-1	TRBD2	.	TRBV11-3	CASSLEGGGAGEQFF	TGTGCCAGCAGCTTAGAGGGCGGGGGGGCTGGTGAGCAGTTCTTC
13	TRBJ2-5	TRBD1	.	TRBV29-1	CSVGDREQETQYF	TGCAGCGTGGGGGACAGGGAGCAAGAGACCCAGTACTTC
18	TRBJ2-5	TRBD2	.	TRBV5-1	CASSLVASGRGRKETQYF	TGCGCCAGCAGCTTGGTGGCTAGCGGGAGGGGTAGGAAGGAGACCCAGTACTTC
18	TRBJ2-5	.	.	TRBV7-2	CASSSGGLAGPPGETQYF	TGTGCCAGCAGTTCAGGGGGGCTAGCGGGTCCTCCGGGGGAGACCCAGTACTTC
16	TRBJ1-4	TRBD1	.	TRBV5-1	CASSLGQGSVNEKLFF	TGCGCCAGCAGCCTAGGACAGGGTAGTGTGAATGAAAAACTGTTTTTT
17	TRBJ1-1	.	.	TRBV27	CASTNEGGVGVNTEAFF	TGTGCCAGCACCAACGAAGGGGGGGTTGGGGTGAACACTGAAGCTTTCTTT
10	TRBJ2-1	.	.	TRBV2	CASYDYEQFF	TGTGCCAGCTACGACTATGAGCAGTTCTTC
18	TRBJ2-5	TRBD2	.	TRBV29-1	CSVGAGRGGSSTQETQYF	TGCAGCGTTGGAGCTGGGCGGGGGGGTTCCTCGACACAAGAGACCCAGTACTTC
15	TRBJ2-3	TRBD1	.	TRBV5-1	CASSKGQGLTDTQYF	TGCGCCAGCAGCAAGGGACAGGGACTCACAGATACGCAGTATTTT
15	TRBJ2-7	TRBD1	few	TRBV6-5	CASSYSWDSDYEQYF	TGTGCCAGCAGTTACTCGTGGGACAGCGACTACGAGCAGTACTTC
15	TRBJ2-1	TRBD1	once	TRBV11-2	CASEWGDRRYNEQFF	TGTGCCAGCGAATGGGGGGACAGGAGATACAATGAGCAGTTCTTC
14	TRBJ1-6	TRBD1	.	TRBV5-6	CASIQGADNSPLHF	TGTGCCAGCATCCAGGGGGCTGATAATTCACCCCTCCACTTT
15	TRBJ2-1	TRBD1	.	TRBV18	CASSPDRVSYNEQFF	TGTGCCAGCTCACCCGACAGGGTATCCTACAATGAGCAGTTCTTC
17	TRBJ2-6	TRBD1	.	TRBV5-4	CAHGPQGAFSGANVLTF	TGTGCCCACGGGCCGCAGGGGGCCTTCTCTGGGGCCAACGTCCTGACTTTC
16	TRBJ1-1	TRBD1	.	TRBV5-1	CASSQKQGAGNTEAFF	TGCGCCAGCAGCCAAAAACAGGGGGCGGGGAACACTGAAGCTTTCTTT
14	TRBJ2-1	TRBD2	.	TRBV24-1	CATSVGGGMNEQFF	TGTGCCACCAGTGTTGGCGGGGGGATGAATGAGCAGTTCTTC
16	TRBJ2-1	TRBD2	few	TRBV5-1	CASSSTSGPSYNEQFF	TGCGCCAGCAGCTCGACTAGCGGGCCATCCTACAATGAGCAGTTCTTC
14	TRBJ2-4	.	.	TRBV30	CAWSVGGNINIQYF	TGTGCCTGGAGTGTTGGGGGGAATATAAACATTCAGTACTTC
17	TRBJ1-6	.	.	TRBV7-3	CASSLLGGGTLNSPLHF	TGTGCCAGCAGCTTATTAGGTGGGGGGACGCTTAATTCACCCCTCCACTTT
15	TRBJ1-5	.	.	TRBV27	CASSLLRGDNQPQHF	TGTGCCAGCAGTTTATTACGGGGGGACAATCAGCCCCAGCATTTT
14	TRBJ2-7	.	once	TRBV3-1/TRBV3-2	CASSQGLVFYEQYF	TGTGCCAGCAGCCAAGGGCTAGTTTTCTACGAGCAGTACTTC
15	TRBJ2-1	TRBD2	few	TRBV24-1	CATSETSGALNEQFF	TGTGCCACCAGTGAGACTAGCGGGGCCCTCAATGAGCAGTTCTTC
16	TRBJ2-2	.	.	TRBV21-1	CASVGQGPSNTGELFF	TGTGCCAGCGTGGGACAGGGACCGTCGAACACCGGGGAGCTGTTTTTT
14	TRBJ1-1	TRBD1	.	TRBV24-1	CAVGTDNMNTEAFF	TGTGCCGTCGGGACAGACAACATGAACACTGAAGCTTTCTTT
15	TRBJ2-3	TRBD1	.	TRBV28	CASSLYRGGKDTQYF	TGTGCCAGCAGTTTATACAGGGGTGGAAAAGATACGCAGTATTTT
15	TRBJ1-5	.	.	TRBV6-5	CATTIGAHSNQPQHF	TGTGCCACCACTATAGGCGCACATAGCAATCAGCCCCAGCATTTT
15	TRBJ2-2	TRBD2	.	TRBV25-1	CASSGSSGRTGELFF	TGTGCCAGCAGTGGATCTAGCGGGAGAACCGGGGAGCTGTTTTTT
12	TRBJ2-5	.	.	TRBV14	CASSQAQETQYF	TGTGCCAGCAGCCAAGCCCAGGAGACCCAGTACTTC
17	TRBJ2-1	.	.	TRBV18	CASSPASPSGSYNEQFF	TGTGCCAGCTCACCGGCGTCCCCATCGGGCTCCTACAATGAGCAGTTCTTC
15	TRBJ2-1	.	.	TRBV3-1/TRBV3-2	CASSQGTASYNEQFF	TGTGCCAGCAGCCAAGGAACAGCCTCCTACAATGAGCAGTTCTTC
16	TRBJ1-4	.	.	TRBV30	CAWREQYGGVREKLFF	TGTGCCTGGAGAGAACAGTACGGGGGAGTAAGGGAAAAACTGTTTTTT
16	TRBJ2-7	TRBD2	.	TRBV2	CASSEPSGELSYEQYF	TGTGCCAGCAGTGAACCTAGCGGGGAACTTTCCTACGAGCAGTACTTC
14	TRBJ1-1	.	.	TRBV18	CASSPGGGNTEAFF	TGTGCCAGCTCACCAGGGGGCGGGAACACTGAAGCTTTCTTT
19	TRBJ2-1	TRBD2	.	TRBV19	CASSFRPGLAVSSYNEQFF	TGTGCCAGTAGTTTCCGGCCGGGACTAGCGGTAAGCTCCTACAATGAGCAGTTCTTC